Listed below are T cell receptor beta chains from one sample, sequenced in a study of PD-1 blockade in classical Hodgkin lymphoma. TCRdb keeps only in-frame clones here, not all; method: immunoSEQ multiplex PCR. The sample carries roughly 9,300 clones, roughly nine tenths recorded once. The sequences come from peripheral blood mononuclear cells (PBMCs), collected before the fourth cycle of nivolumab. The receptors come from a human donor with classical Hodgkin lymphoma. The CDR3 runs from the conserved cysteine through the conserved F or W. The order of the fields is clone size, J gene, D gene, V gene, CDR3 protein, CDR3 DNA. A D gene is named only where the DNA matches it firmly. A clone size is listed for some rows: how often the clone was seen (once, few, many), or a class if it is expanded.

medium-sized	TRBJ1-5	NA	TRBV5-6	CASSLGAQRDSNQPQHF	TGTGCCAGCAGCTTGGGAGCCCAAAGAGATAGCAATCAGCCCCAGCATTTT
NA	TRBJ1-5	NA	TRBV7-9	CASSSDSSNQPQHF	TGTGCCAGCAGCTCCGACAGTAGCAATCAGCCCCAGCATTTT
NA	TRBJ1-5	NA	TRBV10-3	CAISESGRDQPQHF	TGTGCCATCAGTGAGTCGGGTAGGGATCAGCCCCAGCATTTT
medium-sized	TRBJ2-7	NA	TRBV21-1	CASGFGEQYF	TGTGCCAGCGGGTTTGGCGAGCAGTACTTC
NA	TRBJ2-5	NA	TRBV11-2	CASSLSPRGQETQYF	TGTGCCAGCAGCTTAAGTCCAAGGGGACAAGAGACCCAGTACTTC
NA	TRBJ2-3	TRBD2	TRBV6-5	CASSFRTSGSPDTQYF	TGTGCCAGCAGTTTCCGGACTAGCGGGAGCCCAGATACGCAGTATTTT
NA	TRBJ1-6	NA	TRBV25-1	CASSLDRTNSPLHF	TGTGCCAGCAGTTTAGACAGGACCAATTCACCCCTCCACTTT
NA	TRBJ1-5	TRBD1	TRBV7-2	CASSLAGGGNQPQHF	TGTGCCAGCAGCTTGGCAGGGGGAGGCAATCAGCCCCAGCATTTT
NA	TRBJ2-7	NA	TRBV2	CASATWTDYEQYF	TGTGCCAGCGCGACATGGACAGACTACGAGCAGTACTTC
NA	TRBJ2-2	TRBD2	TRBV11-2	CASSPLSGITTGELFF	TGTGCCAGCAGCCCCCTTAGCGGGATCACTACCGGGGAGCTGTTTTTT
NA	TRBJ2-5	NA	TRBV15	CATSRKQEIQETQYF	TGTGCCACCAGCAGAAAACAAGAAATTCAAGAGACCCAGTACTTC
NA	TRBJ2-5	NA	TRBV11-1	CASSSRRAYQETQYF	TGTGCCAGCAGCTCAAGGAGGGCCTACCAAGAGACCCAGTACTTC
NA	TRBJ2-1	TRBD2	TRBV28	CASRGLAGSYNEQFF	TGTGCCAGCAGGGGACTAGCGGGGAGTTACAATGAGCAGTTCTTC
once	TRBJ2-5	NA	TRBV29-1	CSVWDSHEYQETQYF	TGCAGCGTTTGGGACTCCCATGAGTACCAAGAGACCCAGTACTTC
NA	TRBJ2-7	TRBD1	TRBV28	CASSLTGQSYEQYF	TGTGCCAGCAGTTTAACGGGACAGTCCTACGAGCAGTACTTC
few	TRBJ1-1	NA	TRBV6-6	CASSYSEWTEAFF	TGTGCCAGCAGTTATTCAGAGTGGACTGAAGCTTTCTTT
NA	TRBJ2-3	TRBD1	TRBV5-1	CASSLRGLGTDTQYF	TGCGCCAGCAGCTTGAGGGGGCTCGGCACAGATACGCAGTATTTT
NA	TRBJ1-1	NA	TRBV7-2	CASSKLQGAGTEAFF	TGTGCCAGCAGCAAGTTACAGGGAGCCGGCACTGAAGCTTTCTTT
NA	TRBJ2-6	NA	TRBV30	CAAGANVLTF	TGTGCAGCTGGGGCCAACGTCCTGACTTTC
NA	TRBJ2-7	TRBD1	TRBV7-2	CASNRQGSYEQYF	TGTGCCAGCAACCGACAGGGGTCCTACGAGCAGTACTTC
NA	TRBJ1-5	NA	TRBV6-1	CASSTPGNQPQHF	TGTGCCAGCAGTACCCCAGGCAATCAGCCCCAGCATTTT
NA	TRBJ1-1	NA	TRBV9	CASSVEIGTGTEAFF	TGTGCCAGCAGCGTAGAAATCGGGACGGGCACTGAAGCTTTCTTT
NA	TRBJ1-5	NA	TRBV25-1	CASSEIGPNQPQHF	TGTGCCAGCAGTGAGATAGGACCCAATCAGCCCCAGCATTTT
NA	TRBJ2-1	NA	TRBV27	CASRSGWNEQFF	TGTGCCAGCAGGTCAGGGTGGAATGAGCAGTTCTTC
few	TRBJ2-7	NA	TRBV29-1	CSAGGRQGEPYEQYF	TGCAGCGCCGGAGGGCGGCAGGGTGAACCCTACGAGCAGTACTTC
NA	TRBJ2-1	NA	TRBV9	CASSVGGTRAHSYNEQFF	TGTGCCAGCAGCGTAGGGGGCACGAGGGCCCACTCCTACAATGAGCAGTTCTTC
NA	TRBJ2-5	TRBD1	TRBV18	CASSPLSGTVQETQYF	TGTGCCAGCTCACCACTGTCCGGGACAGTACAAGAGACCCAGTACTTC
once	TRBJ2-2	TRBD1	TRBV10-2	CASSTGTGGIGELFF	TGCGCCAGCAGCACCGGGACAGGGGGCATCGGGGAGCTGTTTTTT
few	TRBJ1-3	NA	TRBV2	CASRKDGNTIYF	TGTGCCAGCAGGAAGGATGGGAACACCATATATTTT
NA	TRBJ2-1	TRBD2	TRBV7-8	CASSRLAGGRHEQFF	TGTGCCAGCAGCCGTCTAGCGGGAGGGCGACATGAGCAGTTCTTC
NA	TRBJ2-5	TRBD2	TRBV2	CASKATSGGVVQETQYF	TGTGCCAGCAAGGCGACTAGCGGGGGAGTCGTCCAAGAGACCCAGTACTTC
NA	TRBJ2-7	NA	TRBV30	CAWSAVTRTYEQYF	TGTGCCTGGAGTGCAGTGACACGAACCTACGAGCAGTACTTC
NA	TRBJ2-7	NA	TRBV4-1	CASSQDNAATHYEQYF	TGCGCCAGCAGCCAAGATAACGCAGCGACTCACTACGAGCAGTACTTC
NA	TRBJ2-1	TRBD1	TRBV30	CAWSGAGTGGYNEQFF	TGTGCCTGGAGTGGAGCCGGGACAGGGGGATACAATGAGCAGTTCTTC
NA	TRBJ2-2	TRBD2	TRBV14	CASSRLAGGSGELFF	TGTGCCAGCAGCCGATTAGCGGGAGGATCCGGGGAGCTGTTTTTT
NA	TRBJ2-5	NA	TRBV18	CASSPLGWEKETQYF	TGTGCCAGCTCACCACTAGGCTGGGAGAAAGAGACCCAGTACTTC
large	TRBJ2-7	TRBD1	TRBV5-4	CASSFVTGVRYEQYF	TGTGCCAGCAGCTTTGTGACAGGGGTTAGGTACGAGCAGTACTTC
NA	TRBJ2-6	TRBD1	TRBV6-1	CASRGGQGLYALTF	TGTGCCAGCAGAGGTGGACAGGGTCTTTACGCCCTGACTTTC
NA	TRBJ2-5	NA	TRBV5-4	CASFAETQYF	TGTGCCAGCTTTGCAGAGACCCAGTACTTC
NA	TRBJ2-3	TRBD1	TRBV28	CASSFWTGGQNTQYF	TGTGCCAGCAGTTTTTGGACAGGGGGACAAAATACGCAGTATTTT
NA	TRBJ1-4	NA	TRBV2	CASSDVTVNEKLFF	TGTGCCAGCAGTGATGTCACAGTCAATGAAAAACTGTTTTTT
NA	TRBJ2-7	TRBD1	TRBV7-6	CASSLGAGGVYEQYF	TGTGCCAGCAGCTTAGGGGCAGGGGGTGTCTACGAGCAGTACTTC
once	TRBJ1-5	NA	TRBV7-3	CASSLQGRRGRNNQPQHF	TGTGCCAGCAGCTTACAGGGCCGCCGGGGCAGAAACAATCAGCCCCAGCATTTT
NA	TRBJ1-3	TRBD1	TRBV2	CASSEDRASGNTIYF	TGTGCCAGCAGTGAGGACAGGGCCTCTGGAAACACCATATATTTT
once	TRBJ2-7	TRBD2	TRBV11-1	CASSLPPTGLRPRYEQYF	TGTGCCAGCAGCTTACCTCCCACGGGACTACGCCCCCGGTACGAGCAGTACTTC
NA	TRBJ2-7	NA	TRBV4-1	CASSQTRAYEQYF	TGCGCCAGCAGCCAGACAAGAGCCTACGAGCAGTACTTC
NA	TRBJ1-5	NA	TRBV27	CASSRYPGIGGKISNQPQHF	TGTGCCAGCAGCCGTTACCCCGGGATTGGGGGGAAAATAAGCAATCAGCCCCAGCATTTT
NA	TRBJ2-1	NA	TRBV2	CASFDPPYNEQFF	TGTGCCAGCTTCGATCCCCCCTACAATGAGCAGTTCTTC
NA	TRBJ1-3	TRBD1	TRBV11-2	CASSFGTGYSGNTIYF	TGTGCCAGCAGCTTTGGGACAGGTTACTCTGGAAACACCATATATTTT
NA	TRBJ1-4	NA	TRBV30	CAWSVRGGLGEKLFF	TGTGCCTGGAGTGTAAGAGGCGGGTTGGGTGAAAAACTGTTTTTT
NA	TRBJ2-1	NA	TRBV10-1	CASSGAGYNEQFF	TGCGCCAGCAGTGGGGCAGGGTACAATGAGCAGTTCTTC
NA	TRBJ1-4	NA	TRBV10-2	CASSGGPNEKLFF	TGCGCCAGCAGTGGCGGACCTAATGAAAAACTGTTTTTT
NA	TRBJ2-4	TRBD1	TRBV10-3	CAISESRGTGAAKNIQYF	TGTGCCATCAGTGAGTCGCGCGGGACAGGAGCAGCCAAAAACATTCAGTACTTC
NA	TRBJ2-2	NA	TRBV19	CASSTRPNTGELFF	TGTGCCAGTAGTACCAGGCCGAACACCGGGGAGCTGTTTTTT
NA	TRBJ2-2	NA	TRBV6-1	CASISGLANTGELFF	TGTGCCAGCATATCAGGGCTGGCGAACACCGGGGAGCTGTTTTTT
NA	TRBJ1-5	TRBD1	TRBV7-9	CASSRQGSNQPQHF	TGTGCCAGCAGCCGACAGGGAAGCAATCAGCCCCAGCATTTT
NA	TRBJ2-2	NA	TRBV21-1	CAVRRDRENTGELFF	TGTGCCGTTCGCCGGGACAGGGAGAACACCGGGGAGCTGTTTTTT